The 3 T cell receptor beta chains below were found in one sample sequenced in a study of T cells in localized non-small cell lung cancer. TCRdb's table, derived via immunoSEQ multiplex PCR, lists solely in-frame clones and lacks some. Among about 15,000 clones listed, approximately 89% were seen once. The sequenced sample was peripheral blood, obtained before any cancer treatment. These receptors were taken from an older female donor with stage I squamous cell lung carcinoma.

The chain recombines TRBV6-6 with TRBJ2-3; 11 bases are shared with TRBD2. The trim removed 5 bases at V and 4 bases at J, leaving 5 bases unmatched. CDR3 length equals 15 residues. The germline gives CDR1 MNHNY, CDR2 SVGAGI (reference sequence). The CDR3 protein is CASSRGLAGSDTQYF. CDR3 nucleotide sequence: TGTGCCAGCAGTCGTGGACTAGCGGGTTCAGATACGCAGTATTTT.

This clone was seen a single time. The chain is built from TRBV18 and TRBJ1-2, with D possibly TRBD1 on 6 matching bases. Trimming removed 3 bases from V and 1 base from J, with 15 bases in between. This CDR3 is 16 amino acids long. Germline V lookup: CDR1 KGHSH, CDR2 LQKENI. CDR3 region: CASSPLQGGDNYGYTF. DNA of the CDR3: TGTGCCAGCTCACCGTTACAGGGAGGGGATAACTATGGCTACACCTTC.

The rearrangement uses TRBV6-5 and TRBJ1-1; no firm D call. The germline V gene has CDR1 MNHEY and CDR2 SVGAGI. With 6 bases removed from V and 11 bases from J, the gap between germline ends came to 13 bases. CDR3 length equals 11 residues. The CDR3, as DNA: TGTGCCAGCAGAACAGAGGATATGGCTTTCTTT. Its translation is CASRTEDMAFF.